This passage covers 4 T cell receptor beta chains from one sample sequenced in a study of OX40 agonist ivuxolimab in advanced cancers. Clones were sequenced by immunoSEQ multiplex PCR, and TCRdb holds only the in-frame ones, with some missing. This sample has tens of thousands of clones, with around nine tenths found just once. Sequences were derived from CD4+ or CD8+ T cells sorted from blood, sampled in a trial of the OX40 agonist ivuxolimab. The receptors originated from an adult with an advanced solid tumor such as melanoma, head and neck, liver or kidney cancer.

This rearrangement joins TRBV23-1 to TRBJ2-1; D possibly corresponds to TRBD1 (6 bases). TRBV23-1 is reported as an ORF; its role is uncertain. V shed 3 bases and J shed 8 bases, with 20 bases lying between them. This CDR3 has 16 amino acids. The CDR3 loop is CASSHPDRKLSDEQFF. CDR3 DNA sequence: TGCGCCAGCAGTCACCCCGACAGGAAGTTGTCGGATGAGCAGTTCTTC.

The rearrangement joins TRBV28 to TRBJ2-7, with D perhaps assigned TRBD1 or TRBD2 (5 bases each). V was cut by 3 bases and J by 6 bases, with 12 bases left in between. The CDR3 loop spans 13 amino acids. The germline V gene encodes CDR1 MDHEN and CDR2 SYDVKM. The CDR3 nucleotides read TGTGCCAGCAGTTTGGTCGGGGCTGGCGAGCAGTACTTC. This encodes CASSLVGAGEQYF.

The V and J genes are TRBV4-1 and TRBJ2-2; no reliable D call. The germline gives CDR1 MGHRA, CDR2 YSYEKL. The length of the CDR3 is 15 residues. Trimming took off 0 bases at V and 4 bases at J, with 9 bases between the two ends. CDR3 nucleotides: TGCGCCAGCAGCCAAGAAATGCATATCACCGGGGAGCTGTTTTTT. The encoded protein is CASSQEMHITGELFF.

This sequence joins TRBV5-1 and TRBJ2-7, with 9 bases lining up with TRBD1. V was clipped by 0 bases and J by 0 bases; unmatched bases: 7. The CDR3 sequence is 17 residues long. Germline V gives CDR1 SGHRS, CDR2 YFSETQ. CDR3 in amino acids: CASSLADRGLSSYEQYF. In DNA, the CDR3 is TGCGCCAGCAGCTTGGCGGACAGGGGCCTCAGCTCCTACGAGCAGTACTTC.